The rows below give T cell receptor beta chains drawn from one sample of a study of human T cells and chemical hapten exposure. Each CDR3 protein gets one entry after TCRdb re-called the RACE reads with MiXCR. The sample shows some 82,000 distinct CDR3 sequences, roughly 10% of them seen only once. Here the sequenced sample was whole blood, taken in connection with sensitization to the hapten diphenylcyclopropenone (DPC). These receptors were collected from a woman in her fifties or sixties with alopecia areata. Some clones in this sample may be carry-over from other donors' samples. Both conserved end residues are part of each CDR3.

v_gene	j_gene	CDR3aa
TRBV20-1	TRBJ2-1	CSARGGGGNEQFF
TRBV9	TRBJ2-3	CASSVEAGGTTDTQYF
TRBV7-2	TRBJ2-1	CASSSQTGRGEQFF
TRBV28	TRBJ1-2	CASSLKVNYGYTF
TRBV20-1	TRBJ1-2	CSANTPGRQTANYGYTF
TRBV3-1	TRBJ1-5	CASSLTLGQQPQHF
TRBV4-2	TRBJ2-4	CASSQDRADKVAGKNIQYF
TRBV12-3/TRBV12-4	TRBJ1-2	CASSFSPGGSYGYTF
TRBV5-8	TRBJ2-7	CASSLEWIVPYEQYF
TRBV2	TRBJ1-2	CASSGQGVGYGYTF
TRBV11-2	TRBJ2-3	CASSPPGRTGYTQYF
TRBV6-2/TRBV6-3	TRBJ1-2	CASSSRPTSWGYTF
TRBV25-1	TRBJ2-7	CASSGQTTYEQYF
TRBV27	TRBJ1-2	CASYRSGTGGLSYGYTF
TRBV29-1	TRBJ1-5	CSVEVGQGSQPQHF
TRBV5-1	TRBJ2-3	CASSLVSGAGTDTQYF
TRBV18	TRBJ1-6	CASSQAGGFNSPLHF
TRBV30	TRBJ1-2	CAWSVQGDQRYGYTF
TRBV5-1	TRBJ1-5	CASSLAGSKPQHF
TRBV20-1	TRBJ1-1	CSAPRGGTEAFF
TRBV18	TRBJ1-1	CASSPPTGGGTEAFF
TRBV18	TRBJ2-7	CASSGTVIAYEQYF
TRBV12-3/TRBV12-4	TRBJ2-7	CASSWGLAASYEQYF
TRBV29-1	TRBJ1-2	CSVEFGNYGYTF
TRBV12-5	TRBJ1-1	CASGLGREAFF
TRBV19	TRBJ2-1	CASKRGGTNEQFF
TRBV9	TRBJ2-3	CASSPTSLDTQYF
TRBV13	TRBJ2-1	CASSLFPGFSYNEQFF
TRBV10-3	TRBJ2-3	CAISRRSGDTQYF
TRBV5-4	TRBJ1-6	CASSFGQGAYNSPLHF
TRBV5-1	TRBJ2-4	CASSLAGSGAKNIQYF
TRBV7-6	TRBJ2-5	CASSLRTSGPETQYF
TRBV12-3/TRBV12-4	TRBJ2-2	CASRTSGTSTGELFF
TRBV12-3/TRBV12-4	TRBJ1-5	CASSRDRGNQPQHF
TRBV2	TRBJ2-7	CASSGGLAPYEQYF
TRBV28	TRBJ1-4	CASSTGGTANEKLFF
TRBV11-2	TRBJ2-3	CASSLPAASTDTQYF
TRBV30	TRBJ1-6	CAWSAPGQGRSPLHF
TRBV3-1	TRBJ2-5	CASRDERETQYF
TRBV20-1	TRBJ1-2	CSAPPTGSVSFGYTF
TRBV20-1	TRBJ2-1	CSARDPGEGEQFF
TRBV7-6	TRBJ2-7	CASSPWGGSGDEQYF
TRBV29-1	TRBJ1-5	CSVADSWSNQPQHF
TRBV29-1	TRBJ2-6	CSVEGAGVGANVLTF
TRBV20-1	TRBJ1-5	CSAHPGGNNQPQHF
TRBV11-2	TRBJ1-1	CASSRNTGRGKTEAFF
TRBV7-2	TRBJ2-4	CASSPLGQALLAKNIQYF
TRBV18	TRBJ1-5	CASSGRGDNQPQHF